Following are 28 T cell receptor beta chains from one sample sequenced in a study of blood T cell repertoires in COVID-19 (dated by TCRdb to 2018 to 2021). The library came from the immunoSEQ multiplex PCR assay. In its TCRdb copy, this immuneACCESS table keeps in-frame sequences only and misses some clones. Where compared with another copy, unresolved V genes explain less than half of these, and the others have no known cause. This sample has 310,000 or so clones in its table, and approximately 91% of those were observed once. The top ten clones comprise over 2% of the sample. Material: peripheral blood. All receptors derive from a young woman with COVID-19, enrolled during active disease.

This clone occurred once. One junction end disagrees with the germline gene, perhaps due to a read error. The chain combines TRBV12-3 or TRBV12-4 with TRBJ2-4, with TRBD2 matching over 7 bases. The CDR3 loop spans 12 amino acids. CDR3 sequence reads: CASSPGGGTLDF. CDR3 bases: TGTGCCAGCAGTCCGGGGGGAGGGACTTTGGACTTC.

The DNA for the CDR3 is TGTGCCAGTAGATCCCCGGGACAGGGCGCTGAAGCTTTCTTT. The encoded protein is CASRSPGQGAEAFF. The V call is TRBV19, the J call TRBJ1-1, with 9 nucleotides matching TRBD1. J lost 6 bases, V lost 6 bases, and 8 bases had no gene match. CDR3 length: 14 residues. Looked up from germline, CDR1 is LNHDA and CDR2 is SQIVND (reference sequence).

The chain is built from TRBV28 and TRBJ2-1, with D possibly matching TRBD1 (6 bases). Germline V CDR1 and CDR2: MDHEN, SYDVKM. V lost 6 bases, J lost 10 bases, and 13 bases lay in between. The CDR3 has 12 residues. For the CDR3, the DNA is TGTGCCAGCAGCTTACTCAGGGGCGAGCAGTTCTTC. This translates into CASSLLRGEQFF.

This clone was found once. V is TRBV4-1 and J is TRBJ1-2; tentatively, D is TRBD1 (6 bases). CDR1 and CDR2 from the germline V gene are MGHRA and YSYEKL. This CDR3 spans 17 amino acids. Deletions cut 4 bases from V and 4 bases from J, with 22 bases between. CDR3 sequence: CASSRVAGQSRGYGYTF. The CDR3 nucleotides read TGCGCCAGCAGCCGAGTCGCCGGACAGTCGCGTGGCTATGGCTACACCTTC.

V usage is TRBV7-9 and J usage is TRBJ1-2; D is undetermined. In germline, CDR1 is SEHNR, CDR2 FQNEAQ (reference sequence). The CDR3 runs to 12 residues. V shed 2 bases and J shed 8 bases, with 9 bases lying between them. This chain's CDR3 is CASSLHEVGYTF. Written as DNA, the CDR3 is TGTGCCAGCAGCTTACACGAGGTCGGCTACACCTTC.

This clone was observed once. This chain connects TRBV5-1 to TRBJ1-4; 8 bases map to TRBD1. Germline V gene sequence: CDR1 SGHRS, CDR2 YFSETQ. V lost 2 bases to trimming and J lost 8 bases; unmatched junction nucleotides: 5. The CDR3 length is 14 residues. The CDR3 DNA follows: TGCGCCAGCAGCTTTGGACAGGGCCTCGAAAAACTGTTTTTT. Amino acids: CASSFGQGLEKLFF.

This chain uses TRBV7-2 with TRBJ2-1, with unresolved D. The CDR3 sequence is 16 residues long. V was cut by 3 bases and J by 4 bases, with 16 bases left in between. CDR1 is SGHTA, CDR2 FQGNSA, per germline. The CDR3 sequence: CASSFSPSTYYNEQFF. The CDR3 nucleotides read TGTGCCAGCAGCTTTTCACCCTCCACATATTACAATGAGCAGTTCTTC.

The chain couples TRBV5-1 to TRBJ1-1; 8 bases align to TRBD1. CDR1 and CDR2 (germline): SGHRS, YFSETQ. The trim removed 4 bases at V and 1 base at J, leaving 6 bases unmatched. The CDR3 is 15 residues long. The CDR3 region has the DNA TGCGCCAGCAGCCTCGGACAGGGATCGAACACTGAAGCTTTCTTT. It yields the protein CASSLGQGSNTEAFF.

This clone was found once. This rearrangement joins TRBV11-2 to TRBJ2-1; possibly TRBD1 for D (5 bases). This CDR3 is 14 amino acids long. The V end lost 1 base, the J end lost 4 bases, and 8 bases lay between the germline ends. Germline V gene sequence: CDR1 SGHAT, CDR2 FQNNGV. In DNA, the CDR3 is TGTGCCAGCAGCTTAGCAGGGCGTTACAATGAGCAGTTCTTC. Protein sequence: CASSLAGRYNEQFF.

The rearrangement joins TRBV7-9 to TRBJ2-1; 7 nucleotides line up with TRBD1. Germline CDR1 SEHNR, CDR2 FQNEAQ (reference sequence). CDR3 length equals 15 residues. V dropped 5 bases and J dropped 10; count of bases not matched to a gene: 14. The CDR3 region has the DNA TGTGCCAGCAGCCAACAGGGGAGTCATACGTACGAGCAGTTCTTC. Its translation is CASSQQGSHTYEQFF.

With respect to this clone: Because the CDR3 is missing its conserved closing phenylalanine or tryptophan, this is likely a read error. The DNA is left out, because the CDR3 cannot be placed on it with certainty; the CDR3 is given as TCRdb lists it. This chain connects TRBV30 to TRBJ2-2; the table's D call, TRBD1, has no DNA check behind it. The CDR3 totals 13 residues, both ends included. Looked up from germline, CDR1 is GTSNPN and CDR2 is SVGIG (reference sequence). This chain's CDR3 is CAWTLEVARSGCS.

V and J are TRBV7-8 and TRBJ2-3, with TRBD2 identical over 7 bases. The CDR3 totals 14 residues. Germline assignment: CDR1 SGHVS and CDR2 FQNEAQ. After removal of 1 base from V and 4 bases from J, the junction contained 2 bases not matched to a gene. The CDR3: CASSLGLAPDTQYF. In nucleotides, the CDR3 is TGTGCCAGCAGCTTAGGACTAGCACCAGATACGCAGTATTTT.

The J gene is TRBJ1-5, the V gene TRBV19; maybe TRBD1 (5 bases). Germline V gene lookup returns CDR1 LNHDA and CDR2 SQIVND (reference sequence). The CDR3 has 15 residues. V lost 3 bases, J lost 3 bases, and 12 bases lay in between. In nucleotides, the CDR3 is TGTGCCAGTAGTATTATTGAAGGGGTCAATCAGCCCCAGCATTTT. As protein: CASSIIEGVNQPQHF.

The chain uses TRBV19 and TRBJ1-1; D is ambiguous. This CDR3 region has 15 residues. The germline V gene encodes CDR1 LNHDA and CDR2 SQIVND (reference sequence). V lost 1 base, J lost 0 bases, and 9 bases lay in between. The CDR3 loop reads CASSIGPGMNTEAFF. Written as DNA, the CDR3 is TGTGCCAGTAGTATAGGCCCGGGGATGAACACTGAAGCTTTCTTT.

The chain combines TRBV7-3 with TRBJ2-2; 9 nucleotides match TRBD1. Unmatched junction bases numbered 8, after V lost 5 bases and J lost 1 base. CDR3 length: 17 amino acids. Germline V CDR1 and CDR2: SGHTA, FQGTGA. CDR3 in DNA: TGTGCCAGCAGCACCCCACAGGGGGCAGTGAACACCGGGGAGCTGTTTTTT. The encoded protein is CASSTPQGAVNTGELFF.

The chain carries TRBV10-2 and TRBJ2-7; 10 bases are a match to TRBD2. CDR3 size: 15 residues. The ends lost 6 bases at V and 6 bases at J; junction bases unmatched: 11. In germline, CDR1 is WSHSY, CDR2 SAAADI. The CDR3 region has the DNA TGCGCCAGCAGGGGCCTAGCGGGAGATTGGGGCGAGCAGTACTTC. Protein sequence: CASRGLAGDWGEQYF.

V gene TRBV6-6 combines with J gene TRBJ1-1; unclear D gene. Germline lookup yields CDR1 MNHNY and CDR2 SVGAGI (reference sequence). The length of the CDR3 is 14 residues. Trimming removed 2 bases from V and 7 bases from J, with 14 bases in between. CDR3: CASSYGAGFNEAFF. CDR3 in DNA: TGTGCCAGCAGTTACGGTGCGGGGTTCAATGAAGCTTTCTTT.

V gene TRBV29-1 combines with J gene TRBJ1-1, with D tentatively TRBD1 (5 bases). The CDR3 loop spans 13 amino acids. Deletions cut 7 bases from V and 1 base from J, with 13 bases between. CDR1 SQVTM and CDR2 ANQGSEA come from the germline V gene. CDR3 sequence (DNA): TGCAGCGCTCGAAAGACAGAGAACACTGAAGCTTTCTTT. Its protein is CSARKTENTEAFF.

This chain uses TRBV6-5 with TRBJ2-2, with TRBD1 matching 7 bases. Germline trimming cut 11 bases from V and 4 bases from J; bases unmatched to any gene: 7. This CDR3 contains 13 residues. The germline V gene has CDR1 MNHEY and CDR2 SVGAGI. CDR3 region: CAGAPGGTGELFF. CDR3 DNA sequence: TGTGCCGGGGCCCCAGGGGGCACCGGGGAGCTGTTTTTT.

The CDR3 spells CASSLGSGLVYEQYF. The CDR3 DNA sequence: TGTGCCAGCAGCTTAGGATCGGGACTAGTGTACGAGCAGTACTTC. The genes are TRBV7-7 and TRBJ2-7, with TRBD2 matching 8 bases. V was pared by 1 base and J by 4 bases, with 6 bases of the junction left unmatched. Germline lookup yields CDR1 SSHAT and CDR2 FNYEAQ (reference sequence). The CDR3 covers 15 residues.

The chain carries TRBV19 and TRBJ2-1; TRBD2 matches 15 bases. Germline loops: CDR1 LNHDA, CDR2 SQIVND (reference sequence). The CDR3 runs to 17 residues. V was clipped by 7 bases and J by 7 bases; unmatched bases: 11. Here the CDR3 DNA reads TGTGCCAGTACGAAGGGACTAGCGGGAGGAGGGTGGAATGAGCAGTTCTTC. Protein: CASTKGLAGGGWNEQFF.

The chain employs TRBV11-2 and TRBJ2-7, with D tentatively TRBD1 (6 bases). Germline assignment: CDR1 SGHAT and CDR2 FQNNGV. This CDR3 has 14 amino acids. V shed 6 bases and J shed 6 bases, with 18 bases lying between them. CDR3 nucleotides: TGTGCCAGCAGTAAAGGGGGTTCGGGTCTCGAGCAGTACTTC. Translating gives CASSKGGSGLEQYF.

The chain employs TRBV10-3 and TRBJ2-2; D is unresolved. V gave up 2 bases and J gave up 2 bases, with 6 bases separating them. The CDR3 has 14 amino acids. The V gene's germline CDR1 is ENHRY and CDR2 SYGVKD. CDR3: CAISEGLNTGELFF. CDR3 bases: TGTGCCATCAGTGAGGGGCTTAACACCGGGGAGCTGTTTTTT.

The genes are TRBV25-1 and TRBJ2-1, with D uncertain. Germline V gene data show CDR1 as MGHDK and CDR2 as SYGVNS. The CDR3 totals 13 residues. Trimming stripped 2 bases from V and 3 bases from J, with 5 bases between. In nucleotides, the CDR3 is TGTGCCAGCAGTGAACTAAACTACAATGAGCAGTTCTTC. Its translation is CASSELNYNEQFF. The full variable domain, its missing parts supplied by reference TRBV25-1 and TRBJ2-1, is EADIYQTPRYLVIGTGKKITLECSQTMGHDKMYWYQQDPGMELHLIHYSYGVNSTEKGDLSSESTVSRIRTEHFPLTLESARPSHTSQYLCASSELNYNEQFFGPGTRLTVL.

V is TRBV28 and J is TRBJ2-5, with D possibly matching TRBD2 (6 bases). The V end was cut by 1 base, the J end by 5 bases, with 11 bases between. This CDR3 is 14 amino acids long. CDR1 and CDR2 from the germline V gene are MDHEN and SYDVKM. Written as DNA, the CDR3 is TGTGCCAGCAGTTTATTGCGCGGGACGGAGACCCAGTACTTC. Its translation: CASSLLRGTETQYF.

J is TRBJ1-2 and V is TRBV10-2; 7 bases match TRBD1. The trim removed 6 bases at V and 4 bases at J, leaving 5 bases unmatched. CDR1 and CDR2 (germline): WSHSY, SAAADI. The CDR3 runs 13 residues. The CDR3 coding sequence is TGCGCCAGCAGCCGCGACAGGGTCTATGGCTACACCTTC. It yields the protein CASSRDRVYGYTF.

J is TRBJ2-7 and V is TRBV7-9; D perhaps matches TRBD2 (5 bases). V lost 4 bases to trimming and J lost 4 bases, with 14 bases between them. The V gene's germline CDR1 is SEHNR and CDR2 FQNEAQ (reference sequence). The CDR3 contains 14 residues. The CDR3 DNA is TGTGCCAGCAGCTCAGTCGGTCGGGGATACGAGCAGTACTTC. This translates into CASSSVGRGYEQYF.

Here the CDR3 DNA reads TGTGCCTGGAGTGTTTCTGAGAATCAGCCCCAGCATTTT. Its translation: CAWSVSENQPQHF. The rearrangement links TRBV30 to TRBJ1-5; D is ambiguous. The germline gives CDR1 GTSNPN, CDR2 SVGIG (reference sequence). This CDR3 comprises 13 residues. Trimming shortened V by 0 bases and J by 4 bases, and 7 bases separated the two germline ends.